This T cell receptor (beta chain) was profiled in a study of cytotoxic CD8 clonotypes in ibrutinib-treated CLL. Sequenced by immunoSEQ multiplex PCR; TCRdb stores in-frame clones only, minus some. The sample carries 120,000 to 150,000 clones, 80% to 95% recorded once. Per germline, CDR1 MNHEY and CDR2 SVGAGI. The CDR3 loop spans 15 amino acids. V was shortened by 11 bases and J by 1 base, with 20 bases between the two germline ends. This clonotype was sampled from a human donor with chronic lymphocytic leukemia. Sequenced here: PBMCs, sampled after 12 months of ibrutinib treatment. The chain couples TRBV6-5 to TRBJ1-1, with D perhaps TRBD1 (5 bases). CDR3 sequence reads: CASNLVGRANTEAFF. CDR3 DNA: TGTGCCTCTAACCTCGTGGGACGGGCGAACACTGAAGCTTTCTTT.